Included here is one TCR beta chain sequence, with context. Its cognate antigen is unknown. This entry comes from a study of shared clonotypes between healthy human individuals. CDR1 GTSNPN and CDR2 SVGIG come from the germline V gene (reference sequence). V lost 3 bases to trimming and J lost 4 bases, with 18 bases between them. The CDR3 has 15 residues. Study observations and caveats: What naive subsets generally showed was a larger estimated richness than memory subsets showed.

Some 30,000 T cell genomes (about 210 ng DNA) went into each sorted-subset replicate. Clones were read by immunoSEQ multiplex PCR, and TCRdb kept only the in-frame ones, dropping some. Among roughly 660,000 clones listed, roughly 91% were seen once. The chain is built from TRBV30 and TRBJ1-1; no clear D. Input material: memory CD8+ T cells from PBMCs. The subset: CD45RO+ cells pooled with CCR7-negative TemRA cells. This TCR was sampled from a man younger than 35 in good health. Some clones in this sample may be carry-over from other donors' samples. CDR3 region: CAWRAPSLAPTEAFF. CDR3 nucleotide sequence: TGTGCCTGGAGGGCTCCAAGCCTCGCCCCCACTGAAGCTTTCTTT.